The 16 T cell receptor beta chains below were found in one sample sequenced in a study of T cell responses to AZD1222 COVID-19 vaccine. The protocol was immunoSEQ multiplex PCR, while the TCRdb copy is restricted to in-frame clones and leaves out a portion. The data show 250,000 to 300,000 clones, with approximately 94% seen just once and approximately 0.52% held by the top ten. The sample was peripheral blood, taken 28 days after the second AZD1222 dose. The receptors derive from an adult who received the AZD1222 COVID-19 vaccine.

This rearrangement joins TRBV5-6 to TRBJ1-2; 7 nucleotides agree with TRBD1. Trimming at V came to 4 bases and at J to 8 bases, leaving 8 bases not matched to a gene. Germline loops: CDR1 SGHDT, CDR2 YYEEEE. The length of the CDR3 is 13 residues. CDR3 residues: CASSRERTGGYTF. The DNA for the CDR3 is TGTGCCAGCAGCCGTGAACGGACAGGCGGCTACACCTTC.

This clone was detected once. The chain recombines TRBV7-8 with TRBJ1-3, with D unresolved. Germline CDR1 is SGHVS and CDR2 is FQNEAQ. This CDR3 comprises 16 residues. Trimming pared 1 base from V and 7 bases from J, leaving 17 bases between. For the CDR3, the DNA is TGTGCCAGCAGCTTAGGGGCTGGGTCCCGCCGGAACACCATATATTTT. Protein product: CASSLGAGSRRNTIYF. The complete variable domain, with remaining parts taken from reference TRBV7-8 and TRBJ1-3, reads GAGVSQSPRYKVAKRGQDVALRCDPISGHVSLFWYQQALGQGPEFLTYFQNEAQLDKSGLPSDRFFAERPEGSVSTLKIQRTQQEDSAVYLCASSLGAGSRRNTIYFGEGSWLTVV.

This chain links TRBV27 with TRBJ2-6; weak D call: TRBD1 (6 bases). V lost 7 bases, J lost 4 bases, and 11 bases lay in between. The CDR3 extends over 14 amino acids. CDR1 MNHEY and CDR2 SMNVEV come from the germline V gene (reference sequence). For the CDR3, the DNA is TGTGCCAGCAAGGGGGTCTCCGGGGCCAACGTCCTGACTTTC. It specifies CASKGVSGANVLTF.

The chain joins TRBV5-6 to TRBJ2-4; D ambiguous. The germline V and J ends were trimmed by 3 bases and 8 bases, with 12 bases remaining between them. The CDR3 has 13 amino acids. Germline lookup yields CDR1 SGHDT and CDR2 YYEEEE. CDR3 coding DNA: TGTGCCAGCAGCTCGAGCATGGTATACATTCAGTACTTC. Translated, it gives CASSSSMVYIQYF.

This chain joins TRBV11-2 and TRBJ2-1; 10 positions agree with TRBD1. The CDR3 covers 15 residues. V lost 3 bases to trimming and J lost 4 bases; unmatched junction nucleotides: 3. Germline V gene data show CDR1 as SGHAT and CDR2 as FQNNGV. For the CDR3, the DNA is TGTGCCAGCAGCTTGGGGACAGGGGTTTACAATGAGCAGTTCTTC. It is translated as CASSLGTGVYNEQFF.

V is TRBV28 and J is TRBJ2-2, with D perhaps matching TRBD2 (5 bases). CDR1 and CDR2 from the germline V gene are MDHEN and SYDVKM. Trimming shortened V by 2 bases and J by 5 bases, and 18 bases separated the two germline ends. The CDR3 is 17 residues long. DNA of the CDR3: TGTGCCAGCAGTTTAAAGCCCAGTGGCAGGAGGACCGGGGAGCTGTTTTTT. The encoded protein is CASSLKPSGRRTGELFF.

In the case of this clone: In the same sample, other DNA sequences code for this CDR3. V is TRBV6-5 and J is TRBJ2-1; D ambiguous. In germline, CDR1 is MNHEY, CDR2 SVGAGI. V lost 0 bases to trimming and J lost 7 bases, with 4 bases between them. The CDR3 covers 12 residues. CDR3 nucleotides: TGTGCCAGCAGTTACTCGGGGAATGAGCAGTTCTTC. This translates into CASSYSGNEQFF.

This chain links TRBV7-3 with TRBJ2-6; tentatively, D is TRBD2 (5 bases). Germline V lookup: CDR1 SGHTA, CDR2 FQGTGA. V shed 1 base and J shed 2 bases, with 9 bases lying between them. The CDR3 length is 16 residues. The CDR3 region has the DNA TGTGCCAGCAGCTTAAGGTCCGGGACTGGGGCCAACGTCCTGACTTTC. As protein: CASSLRSGTGANVLTF.

The chain has TRBV7-9 and TRBJ1-2; unclear D gene. CDR1 and CDR2 (germline): SEHNR, FQNEAQ (reference sequence). V gave up 6 bases and J gave up 8 bases, with 13 bases separating them. The length of the CDR3 is 12 residues. The CDR3 DNA reads as TGTGCCAGCAGTCTACAACGGCGGGGCTACACCTTC. As protein: CASSLQRRGYTF.

The rearrangement links TRBV27 to TRBJ1-2; 8 bases agree with TRBD1. Germline V gene sequence: CDR1 MNHEY, CDR2 SMNVEV (reference sequence). The CDR3 contains 13 residues. V was pared by 5 bases and J by 7 bases, with 6 bases of the junction left unmatched. The CDR3 spells CASSITGGSGYTF. The CDR3 coding sequence is TGTGCCAGCAGTATCACAGGGGGAAGTGGCTACACCTTC.

For this clone: Distinct nucleotide sequences in the sample also encode this CDR3. The chain has TRBV5-1 and TRBJ2-2; D remains unclear. The CDR3 has 14 residues. Germline CDR1 SGHRS, CDR2 YFSETQ. The V end lost 0 bases, the J end lost 2 bases, and 5 bases lay between the germline ends. CDR3 coding DNA: TGCGCCAGCAGCTTGGGGGGAAACACCGGGGAGCTGTTTTTT. Protein sequence: CASSLGGNTGELFF.

This rearrangement joins TRBV20-1 to TRBJ2-7; the D gene is possibly TRBD2 (5 bases). V lost 3 bases, J lost 2 bases, and 11 bases lay in between. Germline V gene data show CDR1 as DFQATT and CDR2 as SNEGSKA (reference sequence). This CDR3 has 13 amino acids. The CDR3 DNA reads as TGCAGTGCTAGTCTGGAGAGGGCCTACGAGCAGTACTTC. This encodes CSASLERAYEQYF.

The J gene is TRBJ1-6, the V gene TRBV10-3; 7 bases line up with TRBD1. Per germline, CDR1 ENHRY and CDR2 SYGVKD. V lost 10 bases to trimming and J lost 5 bases; unmatched junction nucleotides: 5. The CDR3 is 13 residues long. The CDR3 region has the DNA TGTGCCAGTACCGGGACAGATAATTCACCCCTCCACTTT. It encodes CASTGTDNSPLHF.

The V call is TRBV28, the J call TRBJ2-7; no reliable D call. CDR3 length equals 13 residues. Trimming stripped 10 bases from V and 6 bases from J, with 19 bases between. Germline lookup yields CDR1 MDHEN and CDR2 SYDVKM. The DNA for the CDR3 is TGTGCCACCACCCCAGGTTACAGAACCGAGCAGTACTTC. It yields the protein CATTPGYRTEQYF.

The chain combines TRBV3-1 (or the pseudogene TRBV3-2) with TRBJ2-5, with 9 bases identical to TRBD2. The CDR3 extends over 16 amino acids. Trimming at V came to 1 base and at J to 4 bases, leaving 7 bases not matched to a gene. Germline V gene data show CDR1 as LGHDT and CDR2 as YNNKEL (reference sequence). The CDR3 region is CASSQAGTSSGETQYF. CDR3 coding DNA: TGTGCCAGCAGCCAAGCCGGGACTAGCTCAGGAGAGACCCAGTACTTC.

The rearrangement uses TRBV6-5 and TRBJ2-1; maybe TRBD2 (5 bases). The CDR3 loop spans 12 amino acids. CDR1 MNHEY and CDR2 SVGAGI come from the germline V gene. Trimming took 4 bases from V and 9 from J, leaving 10 bases between them. CDR3 amino acids: CASSSHRGEQFF. Here the CDR3 DNA reads TGTGCCAGCAGTTCCCATCGGGGTGAGCAGTTCTTC.